This TCR beta chain was recorded in a study of sequential checkpoint blockade in melanoma. As for the study in general: Arm A got nivolumab then ipilimumab; arm B the reverse, 1:1. Twenty-two patients had matched tumor biopsies before treatment and at week 13 after nivolumab or ipilimumab alone. DNA from 70 to 95 pretreatment tumor samples underwent TCRβ immunosequencing.

TCRdb's copy holds only in-frame clones and misses some; the assay was immunoSEQ multiplex PCR. Of about 4,000 clones listed, about a fifth are singletons. Treatment reported: randomized to nivolumab then ipilimumab (arm A) or the reverse (arm B). No patient had prior DNA-damaging chemotherapy. This CDR3 has 15 amino acids. The V end lost 6 bases, the J end lost 0 bases, and 11 bases lay between the germline ends. The germline V gene has CDR1 SGHDN and CDR2 FVKESK. This chain links TRBV14 with TRBJ1-4; D remains ambiguous. The sequence was obtained from a human patient with melanoma. Some clones in this sample may be carry-over from other donors' samples. This specimen consisted of tumor tissue (inferred from file names), obtained from a patient given nivolumab and ipilimumab in sequence. CDR3 nucleotide sequence: TGTGCCAGCAGTCGTAGATTTACAACTAATGAAAAACTGTTTTTT. The encoded protein is CASSRRFTTNEKLFF.